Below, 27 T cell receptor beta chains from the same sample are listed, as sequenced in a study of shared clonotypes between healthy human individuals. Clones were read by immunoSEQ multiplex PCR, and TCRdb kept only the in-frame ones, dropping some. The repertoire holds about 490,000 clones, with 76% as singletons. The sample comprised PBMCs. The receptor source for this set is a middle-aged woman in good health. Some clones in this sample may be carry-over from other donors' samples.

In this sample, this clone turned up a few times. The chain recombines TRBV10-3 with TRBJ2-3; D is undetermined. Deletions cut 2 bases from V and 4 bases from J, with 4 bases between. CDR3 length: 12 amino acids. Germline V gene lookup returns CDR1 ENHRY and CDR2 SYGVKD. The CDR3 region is CAISEEADTQYF. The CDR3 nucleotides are TGTGCCATCAGTGAGGAGGCAGATACGCAGTATTTT.

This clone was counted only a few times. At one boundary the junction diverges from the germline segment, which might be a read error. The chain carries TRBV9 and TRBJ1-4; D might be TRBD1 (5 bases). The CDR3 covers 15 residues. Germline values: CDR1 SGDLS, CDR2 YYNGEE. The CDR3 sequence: CASSEGTEPKEKLFF. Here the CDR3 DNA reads TGTGCCAGCAGCGAAGGGACCGAACCTAAGGAAAAACTGTTTTTT. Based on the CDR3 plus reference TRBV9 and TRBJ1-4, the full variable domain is DSGVTQTPKHLITATGQRVTLRCSPRSGDLSVYWYQQSLDQGLQFLIQYYNGEERAKGNILERFSAQQFPDLHSELNLSSLELGDSALYFCASSEGTEPKEKLFFGSGTQLSVL.

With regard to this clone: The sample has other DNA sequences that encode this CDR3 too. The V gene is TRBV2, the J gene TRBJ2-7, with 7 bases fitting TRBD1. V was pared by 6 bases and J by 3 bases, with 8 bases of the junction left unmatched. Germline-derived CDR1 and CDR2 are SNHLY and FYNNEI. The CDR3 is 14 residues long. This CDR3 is CASRGRDSSYEQYF. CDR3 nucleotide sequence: TGTGCCAGCAGGGGTAGGGACAGCAGCTACGAGCAGTACTTC.

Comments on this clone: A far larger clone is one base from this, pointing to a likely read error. CDR3 residues: CAWRAVAEAFF. In nucleotides, the CDR3 is TGTGCCTGGAGGGCTGTGGCTGAAGCTTTCTTT. V usage is TRBV30 and J usage is TRBJ1-1, with no clear D. With 3 bases removed from V and 6 bases from J, the gap between germline ends came to 8 bases. The CDR3 is 11 amino acids. The V gene's germline CDR1 is GTSNPN and CDR2 SVGIG (reference sequence).

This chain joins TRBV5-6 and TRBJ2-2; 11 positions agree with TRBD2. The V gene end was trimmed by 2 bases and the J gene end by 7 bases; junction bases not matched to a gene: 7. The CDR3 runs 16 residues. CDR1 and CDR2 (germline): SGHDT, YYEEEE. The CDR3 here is CASSLLAGGPDGELFF. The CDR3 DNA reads TGTGCCAGCAGCTTATTAGCGGGAGGGCCGGACGGGGAGCTGTTTTTT.

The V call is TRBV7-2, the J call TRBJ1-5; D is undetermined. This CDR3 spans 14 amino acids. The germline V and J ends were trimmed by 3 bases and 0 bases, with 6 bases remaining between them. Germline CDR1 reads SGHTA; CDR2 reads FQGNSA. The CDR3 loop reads CASSFSDSNQPQHF. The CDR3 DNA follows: TGTGCCAGCAGCTTTTCTGATAGCAATCAGCCCCAGCATTTT.

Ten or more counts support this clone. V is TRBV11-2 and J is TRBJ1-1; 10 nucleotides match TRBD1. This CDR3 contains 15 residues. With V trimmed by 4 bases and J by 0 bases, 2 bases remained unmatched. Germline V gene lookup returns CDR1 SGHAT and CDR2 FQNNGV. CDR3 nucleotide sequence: TGTGCCAGCAGCTCGACAGGGGGCATGAACACTGAAGCTTTCTTT. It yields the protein CASSSTGGMNTEAFF.

The CDR3 region has the DNA TGTGCCAGCAGCCTATCCCGGGACCAAGAGACCCAGTACTTC. This encodes CASSLSRDQETQYF. The chain carries TRBV7-3 and TRBJ2-5; D ambiguous. This CDR3 region has 14 residues. V was shortened by 5 bases and J by 0 bases, with 10 bases between the two germline ends. Germline V gives CDR1 SGHTA, CDR2 FQGTGA.

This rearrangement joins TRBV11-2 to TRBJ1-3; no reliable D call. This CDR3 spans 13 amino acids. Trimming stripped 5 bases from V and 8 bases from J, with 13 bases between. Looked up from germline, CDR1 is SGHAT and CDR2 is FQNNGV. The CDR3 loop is CASSLERRDTIYF. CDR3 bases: TGTGCCAGCAGCCTGGAACGGAGGGACACCATATATTTT.

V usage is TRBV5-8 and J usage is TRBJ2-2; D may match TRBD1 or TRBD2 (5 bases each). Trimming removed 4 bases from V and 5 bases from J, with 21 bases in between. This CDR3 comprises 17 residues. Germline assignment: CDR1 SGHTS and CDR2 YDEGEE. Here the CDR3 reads CASSRIYGTMYTGELFF. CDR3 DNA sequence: TGTGCCAGCAGCCGGATTTACGGGACGATGTATACCGGGGAGCTGTTTTTT. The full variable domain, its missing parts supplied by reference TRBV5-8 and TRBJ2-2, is EAGVTQSPTHLIKTRGQQATLRCSPISGHTSVYWYQQALGLGLQFLLWYDEGEERNRGNFPPRFSGRQFPNYSSELNVNALELEDSALYLCASSRIYGTMYTGELFFGEGSRLTVL.

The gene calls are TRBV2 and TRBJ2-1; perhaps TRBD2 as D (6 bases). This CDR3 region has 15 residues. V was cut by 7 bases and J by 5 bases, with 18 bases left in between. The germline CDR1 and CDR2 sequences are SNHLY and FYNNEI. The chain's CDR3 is CASKQEGVWNNEQFF. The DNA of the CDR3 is TGTGCCAGCAAGCAGGAGGGTGTCTGGAACAATGAGCAGTTCTTC. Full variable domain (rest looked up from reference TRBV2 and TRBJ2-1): EPEVTQTPSHQVTQMGQEVILRCVPISNHLYFYWYRQILGQKVEFLVSFYNNEISEKSEIFDDQFSVERPDGSNFTLKIRSTKLEDSAMYFCASKQEGVWNNEQFFGPGTRLTVL.

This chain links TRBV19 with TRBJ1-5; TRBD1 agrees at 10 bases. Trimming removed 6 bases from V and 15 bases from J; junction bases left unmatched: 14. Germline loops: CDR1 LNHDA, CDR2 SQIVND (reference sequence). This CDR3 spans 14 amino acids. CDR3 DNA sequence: TGTGCCAGTAGCTCCATGGCCTCGGACAGGGGGTGGCATTTT. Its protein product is CASSSMASDRGWHF.

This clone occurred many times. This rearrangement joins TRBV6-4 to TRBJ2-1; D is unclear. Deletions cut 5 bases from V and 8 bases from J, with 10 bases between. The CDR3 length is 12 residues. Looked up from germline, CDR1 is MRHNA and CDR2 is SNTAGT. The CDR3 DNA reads TGTGCCAGCAGTCCACCCTCCCATGAGCAGTTCTTC. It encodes CASSPPSHEQFF.

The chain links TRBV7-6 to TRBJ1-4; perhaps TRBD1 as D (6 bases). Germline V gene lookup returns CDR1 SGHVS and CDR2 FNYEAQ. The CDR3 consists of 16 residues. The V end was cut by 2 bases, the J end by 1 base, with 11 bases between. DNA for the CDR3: TGTGCCAGCAGCTTATCGGGGGGCCAAACTAATGAAAAACTGTTTTTT. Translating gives CASSLSGGQTNEKLFF.

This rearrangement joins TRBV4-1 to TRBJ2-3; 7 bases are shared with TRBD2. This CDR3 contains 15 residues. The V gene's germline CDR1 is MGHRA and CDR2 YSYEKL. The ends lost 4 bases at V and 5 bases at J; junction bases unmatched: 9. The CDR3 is CASSRLAERGDTQYF. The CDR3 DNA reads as TGCGCCAGCAGCCGCCTAGCGGAGAGGGGAGATACGCAGTATTTT.

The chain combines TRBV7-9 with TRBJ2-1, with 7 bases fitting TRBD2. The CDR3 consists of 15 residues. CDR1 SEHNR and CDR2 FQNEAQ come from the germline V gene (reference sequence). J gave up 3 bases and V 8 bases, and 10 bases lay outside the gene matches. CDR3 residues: CASSRVPSGYNEQFF. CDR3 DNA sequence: TGTGCCAGCTCCCGGGTGCCTAGCGGCTACAATGAGCAGTTCTTC.

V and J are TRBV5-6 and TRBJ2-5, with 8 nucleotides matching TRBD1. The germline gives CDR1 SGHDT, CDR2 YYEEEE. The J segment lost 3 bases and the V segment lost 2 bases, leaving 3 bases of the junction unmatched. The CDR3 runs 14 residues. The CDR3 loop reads CASSFRTGKETQYF. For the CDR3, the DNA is TGTGCCAGCAGCTTCCGGACAGGGAAAGAGACCCAGTACTTC.

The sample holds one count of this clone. The CDR3 nucleotides read TGTGCCAGCAGTGCTACAGGGGGCTCTCCCCAGTACTTC. Translated: CASSATGGSPQYF. The chain couples TRBV27 to TRBJ2-4, with 9 bases matching TRBD1. CDR3 length: 13 residues. V lost 5 bases and J lost 13; bases outside the gene matches: 9. Germline V gene lookup returns CDR1 MNHEY and CDR2 SMNVEV (reference sequence).

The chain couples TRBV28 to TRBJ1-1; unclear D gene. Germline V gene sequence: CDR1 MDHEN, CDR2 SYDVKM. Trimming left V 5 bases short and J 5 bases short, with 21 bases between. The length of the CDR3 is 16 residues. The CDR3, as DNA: TGTGCCAGCAGTCCGCCTCTTCTGGGCGGATTAACTGAAGCTTTCTTT. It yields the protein CASSPPLLGGLTEAFF.

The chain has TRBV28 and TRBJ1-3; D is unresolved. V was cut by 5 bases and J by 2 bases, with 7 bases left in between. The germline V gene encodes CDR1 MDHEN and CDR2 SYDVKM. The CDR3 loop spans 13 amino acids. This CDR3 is CASSLQPGNTIYF. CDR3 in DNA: TGTGCCAGCAGTCTCCAACCTGGAAACACCATATATTTT. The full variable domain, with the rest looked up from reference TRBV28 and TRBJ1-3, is DVKVTQSSRYLVKRTGEKVFLECVQDMDHENMFWYRQDPGLGLRLIYFSYDVKMKEKGDIPEGYSVSREKKERFSLILESASTNQTSMYLCASSLQPGNTIYFGEGSWLTVV.

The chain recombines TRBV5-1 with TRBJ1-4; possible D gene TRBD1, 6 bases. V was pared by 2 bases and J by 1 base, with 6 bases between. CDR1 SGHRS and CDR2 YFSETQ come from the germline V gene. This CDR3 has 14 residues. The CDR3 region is CASSLQGTNEKLFF. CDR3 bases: TGCGCCAGCAGCTTACAGGGAACTAATGAAAAACTGTTTTTT.

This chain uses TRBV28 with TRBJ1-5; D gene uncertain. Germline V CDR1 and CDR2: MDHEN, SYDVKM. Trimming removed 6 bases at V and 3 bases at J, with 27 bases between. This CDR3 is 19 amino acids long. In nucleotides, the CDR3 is TGTGCCAGCAGGGCTCGAAGATTGACGGACTCTCTTACCAATCAGCCCCAGCATTTT. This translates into CASRARRLTDSLTNQPQHF. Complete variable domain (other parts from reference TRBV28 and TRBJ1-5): DVKVTQSSRYLVKRTGEKVFLECVQDMDHENMFWYRQDPGLGLRLIYFSYDVKMKEKGDIPEGYSVSREKKERFSLILESASTNQTSMYLCASRARRLTDSLTNQPQHFGDGTRLSIL.

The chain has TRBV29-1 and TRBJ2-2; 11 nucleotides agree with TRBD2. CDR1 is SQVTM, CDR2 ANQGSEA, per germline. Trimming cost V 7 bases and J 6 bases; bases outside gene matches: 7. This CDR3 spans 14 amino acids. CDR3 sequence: CSGIAGGQAGELFF. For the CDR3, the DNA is TGCAGCGGAATAGCGGGAGGGCAGGCCGGGGAGCTGTTTTTT.

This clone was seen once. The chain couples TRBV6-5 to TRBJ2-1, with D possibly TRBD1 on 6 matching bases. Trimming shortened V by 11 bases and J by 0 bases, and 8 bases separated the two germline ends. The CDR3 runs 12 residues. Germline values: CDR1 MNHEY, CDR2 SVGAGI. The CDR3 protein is CASGDSYNEQFF. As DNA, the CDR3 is TGTGCCTCAGGGGACTCCTACAATGAGCAGTTCTTC.

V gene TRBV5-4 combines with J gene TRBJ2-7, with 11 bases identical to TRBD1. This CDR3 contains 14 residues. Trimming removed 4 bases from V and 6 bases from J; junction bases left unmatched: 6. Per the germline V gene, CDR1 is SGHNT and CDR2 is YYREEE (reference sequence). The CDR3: CASSARDRGAEQYF. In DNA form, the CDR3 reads TGTGCCAGCAGCGCTCGGGACAGGGGGGCCGAGCAGTACTTC.

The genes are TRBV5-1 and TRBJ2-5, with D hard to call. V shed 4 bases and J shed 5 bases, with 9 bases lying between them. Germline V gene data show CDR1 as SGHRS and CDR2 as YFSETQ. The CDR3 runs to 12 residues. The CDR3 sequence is CASSPWGETQYF. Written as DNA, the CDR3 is TGCGCCAGCAGCCCCTGGGGTGAGACCCAGTACTTC.

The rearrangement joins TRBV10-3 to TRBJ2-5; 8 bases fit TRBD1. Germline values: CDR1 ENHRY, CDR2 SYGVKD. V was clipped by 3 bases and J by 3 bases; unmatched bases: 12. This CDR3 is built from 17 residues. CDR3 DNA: TGTGCCATCAGTGACCACCTGACAGGGGATTTAAAAGAGACCCAGTACTTC. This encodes CAISDHLTGDLKETQYF.